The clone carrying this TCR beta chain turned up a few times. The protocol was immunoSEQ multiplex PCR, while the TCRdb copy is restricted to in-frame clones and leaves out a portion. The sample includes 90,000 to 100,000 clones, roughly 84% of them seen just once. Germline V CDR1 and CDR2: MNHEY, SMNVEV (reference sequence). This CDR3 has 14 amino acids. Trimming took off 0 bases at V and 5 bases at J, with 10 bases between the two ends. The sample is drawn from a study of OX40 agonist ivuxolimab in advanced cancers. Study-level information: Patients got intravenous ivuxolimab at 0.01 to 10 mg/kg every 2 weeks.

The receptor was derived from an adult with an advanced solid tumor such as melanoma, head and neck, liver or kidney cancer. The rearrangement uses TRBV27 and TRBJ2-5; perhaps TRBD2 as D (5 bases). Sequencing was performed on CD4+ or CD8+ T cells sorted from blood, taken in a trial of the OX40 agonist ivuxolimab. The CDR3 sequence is CASSLSASSETQYF. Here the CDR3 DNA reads TGTGCCAGCAGTTTATCGGCTAGCTCGGAGACCCAGTACTTC.